What follows describes a single T cell receptor beta chain. The antigen is undetermined. Germline and genes: mouse. These data belong to a study of tissue T cells after allogeneic stem cell transplantation. The table came from immunoSEQ multiplex PCR; TCRdb's copy has only in-frame clones and leaves some out. The sample has 6,000 to 8,000 clones, 65% to 80% seen once. Regarding the study as a whole: Only a limited share of tissue TCRs appeared in blood or spleen. Anatomically similar tissues had similar TCR repertoires within each patient. This small cohort was clinically heterogeneous, and sampling depth was a limitation.

Sequenced input: blood. This receptor was obtained from a female BALB/c mouse in good health. This strain's MHC haplotype is H2-d.

This CDR3 reads CASSPTGGAETLYF. CDR3 bases read: TGTGCCAGCAGCCCGACTGGGGGGGCGGAAACGCTGTAT. The chain carries TRBV5 and TRBJ2-3; TRBD2 agrees at 12 bases. The CDR3 goes on 1 residue after the read ends, and that part is filled in from the germline J gene. V trimming: 4 bases; J trimming: 6 bases; junction bases outside the gene matches: 2. This CDR3 is built from 14 residues. CDR1 LGHNA and CDR2 YNLKQL come from the germline V gene (reference sequence).